The clone carrying this TCR beta chain was found once. Its antigen is still unknown. The table came from immunoSEQ multiplex PCR; TCRdb's copy has only in-frame clones and leaves some out. This repertoire shows 35,000 to 40,000 clones, approximately 87% found once; its top ten account for under 3.5%. The data were obtained in a study of lymphopenia after photon versus proton radiotherapy. Whole-study findings and limits: Proton therapy kept repertoires fairly stable, unlike photons, which gained effector/memory cells.

Germline V gene sequence: CDR1 SGHAT, CDR2 FQNNGV. CDR3 size: 14 residues. V lost 5 bases to trimming and J lost 3 bases, with 13 bases between them. The genes are TRBV11-2 and TRBJ1-1; a weak D match, TRBD1 (5 bases). This receptor was identified in a man aged 45-60 years with gastric cancer. The sample was peripheral blood, taken from a patient treated with photon-based radiotherapy. CDR3 coding DNA: TGTGCCAGCAGCCCCCGACAGCTATACACTGAAGCTTTCTTT. Amino acid sequence: CASSPRQLYTEAFF.